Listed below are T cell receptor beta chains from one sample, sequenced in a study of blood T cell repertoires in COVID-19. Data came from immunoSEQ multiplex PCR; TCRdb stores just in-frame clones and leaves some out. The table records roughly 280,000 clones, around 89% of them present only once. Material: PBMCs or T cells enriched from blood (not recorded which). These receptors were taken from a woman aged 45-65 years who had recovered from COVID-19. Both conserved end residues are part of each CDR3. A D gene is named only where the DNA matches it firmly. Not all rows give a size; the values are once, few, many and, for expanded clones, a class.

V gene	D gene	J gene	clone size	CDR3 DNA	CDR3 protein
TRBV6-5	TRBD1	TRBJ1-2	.	TGTGCCAGCAGTTCCACAGGGGGCGCGGGTGGCTACACCTTC	CASSSTGGAGGYTF
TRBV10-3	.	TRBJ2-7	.	TGTGCCATCAGCGGAGGACAGTACTACGAGCAGTACTTC	CAISGGQYYEQYF
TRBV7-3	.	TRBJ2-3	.	TGTGCCAGCAGCTTAATGAGCGACCGCACAGATACGCAGTATTTT	CASSLMSDRTDTQYF
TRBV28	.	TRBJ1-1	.	TGTGCCACCCAAGCTCGGGGGGGCGACACTGAAGCTTTCTTT	CATQARGGDTEAFF
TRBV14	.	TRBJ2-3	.	TGTGCCAGCAGCCTATTCACAGGGTCTAGTCAAGATACGCAGTATTTT	CASSLFTGSSQDTQYF
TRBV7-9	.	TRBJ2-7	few	TGTGCCAGCGGGACACACAGGGATTGGGAGTACGAGCAGTACTTC	CASGTHRDWEYEQYF
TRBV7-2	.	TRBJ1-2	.	TGTGCCAGCAGATCTGGACAGAATTATGGCTACACCTTC	CASRSGQNYGYTF
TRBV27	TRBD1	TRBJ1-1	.	TGTGCCAGCAGTATACGCCTATCCGGGACAGGGTTCACTGAAGCTTTCTTT	CASSIRLSGTGFTEAFF
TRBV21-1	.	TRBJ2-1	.	TGTGCCAGCAGCAATCACACAACCGGGACTAGCGGATACAATGAGCAGTTCTTC	CASSNHTTGTSGYNEQFF
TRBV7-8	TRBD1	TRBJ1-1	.	TGTGCCAGCAGCCCTGATGGACAGGGACCAGCTTTCTTT	CASSPDGQGPAFF
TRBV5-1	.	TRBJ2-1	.	TGCGCCAGCAGCTTCCCTTTAAACAATGAGCAGTTCTTC	CASSFPLNNEQFF
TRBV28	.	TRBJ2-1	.	TGTGCCAGCAGTTTGAGCGTCATCTCCTACAATGAGCAGTTCTTC	CASSLSVISYNEQFF
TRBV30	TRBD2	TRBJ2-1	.	TGTGCCTGGAGCTCCGGGACTAGCTCCTACAATGAGCAGTTCTTC	CAWSSGTSSYNEQFF
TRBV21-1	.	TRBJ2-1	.	TGTGCCAGCAGCAAAAGGGTGCCGGTGGACAGGGGTAGGAATGAGCAGTTCTTC	CASSKRVPVDRGRNEQFF
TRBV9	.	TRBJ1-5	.	TGTGCCAGCAGCGTAGCAGGGGTTGGGCCCCAGCATTTT	CASSVAGVGPQHF
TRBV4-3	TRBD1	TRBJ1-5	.	TGCGCCAGCAGCCCCGACAGGGGTAGCAATCAGCCCCAGCATTTT	CASSPDRGSNQPQHF
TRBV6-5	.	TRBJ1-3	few	TGTGCCAGCGGGGGGGCGGTGAGCTCTGGAAACACCATATATTTT	CASGGAVSSGNTIYF
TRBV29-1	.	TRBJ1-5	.	TGCAGCGTCCTACAGGGTTTAGGTCAGCCCCAGCATTTT	CSVLQGLGQPQHF
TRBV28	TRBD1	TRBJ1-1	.	TGTGCCAGCAGTGCCCCTCGACAGGGGCCGCGGAACACTGAAGCTTTCTTT	CASSAPRQGPRNTEAFF
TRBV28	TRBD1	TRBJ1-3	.	TGTGCCAGCAGTGTCGGGGGGACAGGGGCTGGAAACACCATATATTTT	CASSVGGTGAGNTIYF
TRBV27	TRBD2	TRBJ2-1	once	TGTGCCAGCAGCAGGACTAGCGGGAACTACAATGAGCAGTTCTTC	CASSRTSGNYNEQFF
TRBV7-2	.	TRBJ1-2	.	TGTGCCAGCACCCTAGGTGGAGGGTACGGGTATGGCTACACCTTC	CASTLGGGYGYGYTF
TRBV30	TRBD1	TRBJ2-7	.	TGTGCCTGGAAATGGGGGACAGGGCCCTACGAGCAGTACTTC	CAWKWGTGPYEQYF
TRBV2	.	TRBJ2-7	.	TGTGCCAGCAAGGGGCGGGGTTCCTACGAGCAGTACTTC	CASKGRGSYEQYF
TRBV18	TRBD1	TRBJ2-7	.	TGTGCCAGCTCACCAAGTGACAGGGGAATCCACGAGCAGTACTTC	CASSPSDRGIHEQYF
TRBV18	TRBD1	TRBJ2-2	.	TGTGCCAGCTCAGTACAGGGGGCGAACACCGGGGAGCTGTTTTTT	CASSVQGANTGELFF
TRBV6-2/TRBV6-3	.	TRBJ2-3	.	TGTGCCAGCAGTCTACAACAGGGCTCAGATACGCAGTATTTT	CASSLQQGSDTQYF
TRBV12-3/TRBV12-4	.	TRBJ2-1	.	TGTGCCAGCAGAACCCCCCTAGTCAATGAGCAGTTCTTC	CASRTPLVNEQFF
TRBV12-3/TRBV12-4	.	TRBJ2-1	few	TGTGCCAGCAGCGGGGGCTACAATGAGCAGTTCTTC	CASSGGYNEQFF
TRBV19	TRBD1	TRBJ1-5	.	TGTGCCAGTAGGACACAGGGGTTGAGCAATCAGCCCCAGCATTTT	CASRTQGLSNQPQHF
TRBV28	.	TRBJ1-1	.	TGTGCCAGCAGTTTGGGACTGGCCGGGGCTTTCTTT	CASSLGLAGAFF
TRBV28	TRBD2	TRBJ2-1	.	TGTGCCACTGGGACTAGCGGGAGGGTCTTGTACAATGAGCAGTTCTTC	CATGTSGRVLYNEQFF
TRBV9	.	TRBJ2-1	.	TGTGCCAGCAGCGTAGGTTCTGCGGGTCGGGTCTACAATGAGCAGTTCTTC	CASSVGSAGRVYNEQFF
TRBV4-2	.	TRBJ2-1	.	TGTGCCAGCAGCCAAGATCCGCTAGCGCCCAAAGCGGTCTTC	CASSQDPLAPKAVF
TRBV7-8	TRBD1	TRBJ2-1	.	TGTGCCAGCAGCTTAATGGGCACAGGGGGCTACAATGAGCAGTTCTTC	CASSLMGTGGYNEQFF
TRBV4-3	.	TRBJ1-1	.	TGCGCCAGCAGCCAATCTCCCTACGAATCGAACACTGAAGCTTTCTTT	CASSQSPYESNTEAFF
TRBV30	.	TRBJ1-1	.	TGTGCCTGGAGCGGTGACACTGAAGCTTTCTTT	CAWSGDTEAFF
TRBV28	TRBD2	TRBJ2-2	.	TGTGCCAGCAGTGGCCCGCGACTAGCGACCACCGGGGAGCTGTTTTTT	CASSGPRLATTGELFF
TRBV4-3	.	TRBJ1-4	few	TGCGCCAGCAGCCAAGATTATAGGGCAGGGTGGTATGAAAAACTGTTTTTT	CASSQDYRAGWYEKLFF
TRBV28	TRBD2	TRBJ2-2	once	TGTGCCAGCAGGATACTAGCGGGAGACGCCGGGGAGCTGTTTTTT	CASRILAGDAGELFF
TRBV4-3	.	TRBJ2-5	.	TGCGCCAGCAGCGAGTGGGGCTCGAAAGAGACCCAGTACTTC	CASSEWGSKETQYF
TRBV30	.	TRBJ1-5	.	TGTGCCTGGCAGGAGGGGAGGCAGCCCCAGCATTTT	CAWQEGRQPQHF
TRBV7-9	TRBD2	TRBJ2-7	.	TGTGCCAGCAGCCCTAGCGGGATGAACACCTACGAGCAGTACTTC	CASSPSGMNTYEQYF
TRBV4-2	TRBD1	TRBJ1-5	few	TGTGCCAGCAGCCAAGTGGACAGGGGCCCCTACTACAATCAGCCCCAGCATTTT	CASSQVDRGPYYNQPQHF
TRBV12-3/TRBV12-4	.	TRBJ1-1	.	TGTGCCAGCAGTTTAATGGAGTTCAAAGCTTTCTTT	CASSLMEFKAFF
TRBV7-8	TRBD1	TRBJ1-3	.	TGTGCCAGCAGCTCCCGACAGGGACTCTCTGGAAACACCATATATTTT	CASSSRQGLSGNTIYF
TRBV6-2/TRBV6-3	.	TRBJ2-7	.	TGTGCCAGCAGTTACGCGGCGGTGGGTTTCTACGAGCAGTACTTC	CASSYAAVGFYEQYF
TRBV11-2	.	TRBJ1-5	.	TGTGCCAGCAGCTTAGATCTGGGGGGGGGTCAGCCCCAGCATTTT	CASSLDLGGGQPQHF
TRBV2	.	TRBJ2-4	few	TGTGCCAGCAGTGAAAGAGGAAACATTCAGTACTTC	CASSERGNIQYF
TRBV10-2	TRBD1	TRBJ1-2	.	TGCGCCAGCAATCCGGGACAGGGTTATGGCTACACCTTC	CASNPGQGYGYTF
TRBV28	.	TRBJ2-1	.	TGTGCCAGCAGTTACCCGCCGGGAACACTCGGCAATGAGCAGTTCTTC	CASSYPPGTLGNEQFF
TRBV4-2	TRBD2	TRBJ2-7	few	TGTGCCAGCAGCCAAGAGACGGCGGGAGGTTCCTACGAGCAGTACTTC	CASSQETAGGSYEQYF
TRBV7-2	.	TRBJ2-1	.	TGTGCCAGCAGCGCCCAGGGGTTTATAAATGAGCAGTTCTTC	CASSAQGFINEQFF
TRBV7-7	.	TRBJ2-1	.	TGTGCTAGCAGCTTGAACCGAGACACGGAAAATGAGCAGTTCTTC	CASSLNRDTENEQFF
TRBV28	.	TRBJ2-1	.	TGTGCCAGCAGTTCCCCCCAAGGGGACATTGAGCAGTTCTTC	CASSSPQGDIEQFF
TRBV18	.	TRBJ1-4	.	TGTGCCAGCTCACCTAGGAGGGAGGAAAAACTGTTTTTT	CASSPRREEKLFF
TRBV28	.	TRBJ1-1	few	TGTGCCAGCAGTTCCCCAGGGACTTCGAACACTGAAGCTTTCTTT	CASSSPGTSNTEAFF